What follows is one T cell receptor (beta chain) and its context. Per the germline V gene, CDR1 is KGHSH and CDR2 is LQKENI. Trimming removed 9 bases from V and 5 bases from J, with 16 bases in between. The CDR3 has 13 amino acids. With 60 Vbeta and 13 Jbeta primers, the PCR was carried out. Some clones are missing from TCRdb's copy, which holds only in-frame ones; the method was immunoSEQ multiplex PCR. The table lists more than 85,000 clones, around 80% of them singletons. This record comes from a study of cytomegalovirus exposure and HLA in healthy donors. On the study more broadly: A prior study identified 117 million unique TCR beta sequences from 190 million or so T cells.

This chain uses TRBV18 with TRBJ2-5, with a tentative D call TRBD1 (5 bases). This receptor was identified in a woman aged 55-70 years in good health and CMV-seropositive. The specimen was PBMCs. CDR3 sequence reads: CASSQGNPETQYF. CDR3 coding DNA: TGTGCCAGTTCCCAGGGCAATCCCGAGACCCAGTACTTC.